One and the same sample provided the 30 T cell receptor beta chains below, sequenced in a study of blood T cell repertoires in COVID-19. Sequencing was performed with immunoSEQ multiplex PCR; in TCRdb, only in-frame clones are kept and a portion is missing. Here the sample spans 150,000 to 200,000 clones, 65% to 90% being singletons. The sequencing sample was made of peripheral blood. Receptors originate from a man aged 50 to 59 with active or convalescent COVID-19.

This clone was observed once. The chain couples TRBV18 to TRBJ2-5; D ambiguous. Trimming took 3 bases from V and 5 from J, leaving 10 bases between them. The CDR3 length is 13 residues. CDR1 is KGHSH, CDR2 LQKENI, per germline. DNA for the CDR3: TGTGCCAGCTCACCGGGCATCAGGGAGACCCAGTACTTC. Its protein is CASSPGIRETQYF.

The gene calls are TRBV7-6 and TRBJ2-7, with 9 bases lining up with TRBD1. CDR1 is SGHVS, CDR2 FNYEAQ, per germline. CDR3 length: 15 amino acids. V shed 4 bases, J shed 2 bases, and the junction held 6 bases outside the gene matches. CDR3 DNA sequence: TGTGCCAGCAGCTCACAGGGGGCAATCGCCTACGAGCAGTACTTC. Its protein is CASSSQGAIAYEQYF.

This chain links TRBV12-3 or TRBV12-4 with TRBJ2-2; perhaps TRBD2 as D (6 bases). The CDR3 runs 13 residues. V was trimmed by 6 bases and J by 7 bases, leaving 12 bases between them. The CDR3 protein is CASRWGESGELFF. In DNA, the CDR3 is TGTGCCAGCAGGTGGGGGGAAAGCGGGGAGCTGTTTTTT.

This chain uses TRBV3-1 (or the pseudogene TRBV3-2) with TRBJ2-7; 8 bases match TRBD2. V gave up 0 bases and J gave up 3 bases; unmatched junction bases: 7. Germline lookup yields CDR1 LGHDT and CDR2 YNNKEL (reference sequence). The CDR3 length is 16 residues. The CDR3 here is CASSQEGPLADYEQYF. The CDR3, as DNA: TGTGCCAGCAGCCAAGAGGGTCCACTAGCGGACTACGAGCAGTACTTC.

This clone occurred once. The rearrangement links TRBV7-3 to TRBJ1-1, with 8 nucleotides matching TRBD1. Looked up from germline, CDR1 is SGHTA and CDR2 is FQGTGA. The V gene end was trimmed by 10 bases and the J gene end by 1 base; junction bases not matched to a gene: 8. The CDR3 consists of 14 residues. Here the CDR3 DNA reads TGTGCCAAAACCGGGGACAGGCAGAACACTGAAGCTTTCTTT. The encoded protein is CAKTGDRQNTEAFF.

V usage is TRBV5-1 and J usage is TRBJ1-4; D not resolved. V lost 4 bases, J lost 8 bases, and 18 bases lay in between. The CDR3 runs to 15 residues. CDR1 is SGHRS, CDR2 YFSETQ, per germline. In DNA form, the CDR3 reads TGCGCCAGCAGCCCCCTTCTTGGGCCCAGGGAAAAACTGTTTTTT. Protein sequence: CASSPLLGPREKLFF.

The chain is built from TRBV27 and TRBJ2-7; weak D call: TRBD1 (6 bases). In germline, CDR1 is MNHEY, CDR2 SMNVEV (reference sequence). The V and J ends lost 5 bases and 3 bases respectively, with 14 bases between them. The CDR3 totals 14 residues. Here the CDR3 DNA reads TGTGCCAGCAGTAGAACAGGGTCTAGCTACGAGCAGTACTTC. This gives the protein CASSRTGSSYEQYF.

The V and J genes are TRBV18 and TRBJ1-1; 7 bases are shared with TRBD1. This CDR3 contains 15 residues. The V and J ends lost 1 base and 5 bases, in that order; junction bases with no gene match: 7. Germline lookup yields CDR1 KGHSH and CDR2 LQKENI. In nucleotides, the CDR3 is TGTGCCAGCTCACCACAAGGGGGCTCGGGTACTGAAGCTTTCTTT. Translating gives CASSPQGGSGTEAFF. Combining the CDR3 with reference TRBV18 and TRBJ1-1 gives the whole variable domain NAGVMQNPRHLVRRRGQEARLRCSPMKGHSHVYWYRQLPEEGLKFMVYLQKENIIDESGMPKERFSAEFPKEGPSILRIQQVVRGDSAAYFCASSPQGGSGTEAFFGQGTRLTVV.

The V gene is TRBV7-9, the J gene TRBJ1-4; D may be TRBD1 (6 bases). Deletions cut 2 bases from V and 0 bases from J, with 10 bases between. The CDR3 loop spans 16 amino acids. Germline V gives CDR1 SEHNR, CDR2 FQNEAQ (reference sequence). This CDR3 is CASSLYGQTTNEKLFF. The DNA of the CDR3 is TGTGCCAGCAGCTTATACGGACAGACAACTAATGAAAAACTGTTTTTT.

The CDR3 nucleotides are TGCGCCAGCACCATCGCGGGGGGTGAGAGGGAGCTGTTTTTT. Translated, it gives CASTIAGGERELFF. The V call is TRBV10-2, the J call TRBJ2-2; 8 bases line up with TRBD2. With 7 bases clipped from V and 9 bases from J, the junction kept 10 bases outside the gene matches. This CDR3 has 14 residues. Germline CDR1 is WSHSY and CDR2 is SAAADI.

The rearrangement links TRBV6-6 to TRBJ1-2, with 10 bases fitting TRBD1. Germline loops: CDR1 MNHNY, CDR2 SVGAGI (reference sequence). V trimming: 2 bases; J trimming: 6 bases; junction bases outside the gene matches: 6. CDR3 length: 15 amino acids. DNA of the CDR3: TGTGCCAGCAGTTACGACGGGACAGGGGCGGATGGCTACACCTTC. This gives the protein CASSYDGTGADGYTF.

CDR3 loop: CATSDRRGYSGELFF. In nucleotides, the CDR3 is TGTGCCACCAGTGACCGCAGGGGGTACTCCGGGGAGCTGTTTTTT. V is TRBV24-1 and J is TRBJ2-2, with 7 bases matching TRBD1. Looked up from germline, CDR1 is KGHDR and CDR2 is SFDVKD. The CDR3 has 15 amino acids. After removal of 4 bases from V and 6 bases from J, the junction contained 7 bases not matched to a gene.

This clone came up a few times. The CDR3 DNA reads as TGTGCCAGCAGCACTAGGGCCCGGGACAGCCTCGAGCAGTACTTC. Translation: CASSTRARDSLEQYF. The chain has TRBV6-2 or TRBV6-3 and TRBJ2-7; 7 positions match TRBD1. The CDR3 runs 15 residues. J gave up 6 bases and V 6 bases, and 14 bases lay outside the gene matches. Looked up from germline, CDR1 is MNHEY and CDR2 is SVGEGT.

This clone was recorded once. J is TRBJ1-2 and V is TRBV7-9; tentatively, D is TRBD1 (5 bases). Germline V gene sequence: CDR1 SEHNR, CDR2 FQNEAQ (reference sequence). Trimming left V 5 bases short and J 8 bases short, with 21 bases between. This CDR3 has 15 amino acids. CDR3 in DNA: TGTGCCAGCAGCCCACCGACAGTAACCAGTGGGGGCTACACCTTC. Residues: CASSPPTVTSGGYTF.

V and J are TRBV23-1 and TRBJ2-7; D unresolved. TRBV23-1 is identified as an open reading frame with a role that is uncertain. This CDR3 is built from 13 residues. V was clipped by 7 bases and J by 2 bases, with 12 bases between them. The CDR3 coding sequence is TGCGCCAGCACCCGACTGAGTACCTACGAGCAGTACTTC. Its protein is CASTRLSTYEQYF.

The V call is TRBV7-2, the J call TRBJ1-2; D remains ambiguous. Germline CDR1 and CDR2: SGHTA and FQGNSA. Trimming removed 1 base at V and 5 bases at J, with 8 bases between. The CDR3 covers 13 residues. The CDR3 loop reads CASSLVSDYGYTF. The CDR3 nucleotides are TGTGCCAGCAGCTTAGTTTCAGATTATGGCTACACCTTC. The full variable domain, in which reference TRBV7-2 and TRBJ1-2 provide the parts outside the CDR3, is GAGVSQSPSNKVTEKGKDVELRCDPISGHTALYWYRQSLGQGLEFLIYFQGNSAPDKSGLPSDRFSAERTGGSVSTLTIQRTQQEDSAVYLCASSLVSDYGYTFGSGTRLTVV.

The DNA for the CDR3 is TGTGCCAGCAGTGTTAGACATTCTGGCACAGATACGCAGTATTTT. This sequence encodes CASSVRHSGTDTQYF. The chain has TRBV28 and TRBJ2-3; D uncertain. Germline V gives CDR1 MDHEN, CDR2 SYDVKM. V lost 5 bases and J 1 base, leaving 13 bases between the germline ends. The CDR3 contains 15 residues.

V usage is TRBV9 and J usage is TRBJ1-1; 10 nucleotides line up with TRBD1. The CDR3 runs to 15 residues. Germline values: CDR1 SGDLS, CDR2 YYNGEE. The trim removed 6 bases at V and 6 bases at J, leaving 11 bases unmatched. The CDR3, as DNA: TGTGCCAGCACCCGTCTCGGGACAGGGGTGGCTGAAGCTTTCTTT. Encoded protein: CASTRLGTGVAEAFF.

This sequence joins TRBV15 and TRBJ1-5; perhaps TRBD1 as D (5 bases). The CDR3 consists of 16 residues. The V end lost 0 bases, the J end lost 7 bases, and 16 bases lay between the germline ends. Germline V gene sequence: CDR1 LNHNV, CDR2 YYDKDF (reference sequence). CDR3 bases: TGTGCCACCAGCAGAGATCTTGGTACAGGAGAACAGCCCCAGCATTTT. Its translation: CATSRDLGTGEQPQHF.

The chain employs TRBV5-4 and TRBJ1-1; no clear D. V gave up 0 bases and J gave up 4 bases, with 13 bases separating them. There are 15 residues in the CDR3. Germline V CDR1 and CDR2: SGHNT, YYREEE (reference sequence). CDR3 nucleotides: TGTGCCAGCAGCTTGGCGCCGGATCGGAGCACTGAAGCTTTCTTT. Amino acid sequence: CASSLAPDRSTEAFF.

This clone has only one observation. This chain uses TRBV20-1 with TRBJ1-2; maybe TRBD1 (6 bases). There are 16 residues in the CDR3. Germline CDR1 reads DFQATT; CDR2 reads SNEGSKA (reference sequence). Trimming took off 3 bases at V and 4 bases at J, with 21 bases between the two ends. The CDR3 sequence: CSASEGQGSLAYGYTF. The CDR3 bases are TGCAGTGCTAGTGAGGGACAAGGGAGTTTGGCCTATGGCTACACCTTC.

The chain has TRBV30 and TRBJ1-4, with TRBD1 identical over 9 bases. Germline V gene data show CDR1 as GTSNPN and CDR2 as SVGIG (reference sequence). The CDR3 has 13 amino acids. Losses at the gene ends were 0 bases for V and 8 bases for J; bases not matched to a gene: 1. CDR3 amino acids: CAWSVQGAEKLFF. CDR3 nucleotides: TGTGCCTGGAGTGTACAGGGGGCAGAAAAACTGTTTTTT.

The chain couples TRBV5-6 to TRBJ1-1, with a weak D call TRBD1 (5 bases). Germline values: CDR1 SGHDT, CDR2 YYEEEE. The CDR3 has 16 residues. The V gene lost 9 bases and the J gene lost 6 bases, with 27 bases spanning the gap. CDR3 bases: TGTGCCACCTACCATTCCGTGAGGGGACTTGGAGCTGAAGCTTTCTTT. This encodes CATYHSVRGLGAEAFF.

This clone came up once. An end of the junction differs from the germline gene, which may be a read error. The chain couples TRBV11-2 to TRBJ1-2; TRBD1 is a possible D gene (6 bases). CDR3 length: 16 amino acids. In germline, CDR1 is SGHAT, CDR2 FQNNGV. CDR3 sequence (DNA): TGTGCCAGCAGCTCACTCGCCCAACAGGGCCGATATGCCTACACCTTC. It codes for CASSSLAQQGRYAYTF.

The V call is TRBV5-6, the J call TRBJ1-1; D remains ambiguous. With 7 bases removed from V and 1 base from J, the gap between germline ends came to 11 bases. CDR3 size: 13 residues. The germline gives CDR1 SGHDT, CDR2 YYEEEE. The CDR3 loop is CASHGLANTEAFF. CDR3 coding DNA: TGTGCCAGCCACGGACTGGCGAACACTGAAGCTTTCTTT.

The V call is TRBV9, the J call TRBJ2-6; possible D gene TRBD1, 5 bases. V shed 3 bases and J shed 3 bases, with 25 bases lying between them. Germline V CDR1 and CDR2: SGDLS, YYNGEE. The CDR3 consists of 20 residues. The DNA for the CDR3 is TGTGCCAGCAGCGCCCAGCCCGACAGAAGGCCGGTTAGTGGGGCCAACGTCCTGACTTTC. Its protein product is CASSAQPDRRPVSGANVLTF.

V usage is TRBV5-4 and J usage is TRBJ1-2; D gene unclear. The CDR3 is 12 residues long. The germline CDR1 and CDR2 sequences are SGHNT and YYREEE (reference sequence). Between the trimmed V and J ends, which lost 1 base and 6 bases, there was a span of 7 bases. The CDR3 here is CASSLPTHGYTF. CDR3 bases: TGTGCCAGCAGCTTGCCAACACATGGCTACACCTTC. Variable domain in full (rest from reference TRBV5-4 and TRBJ1-2): ETGVTQSPTHLIKTRGQQVTLRCSSQSGHNTVSWYQQALGQGPQFIFQYYREEENGRGNFPPRFSGLQFPNYSSELNVNALELDDSALYLCASSLPTHGYTFGSGTRLTVV.

The chain recombines TRBV6-5 with TRBJ2-7; D remains ambiguous. Between the trimmed V and J ends, which lost 6 bases and 4 bases, there was a span of 7 bases. The CDR3 has 11 residues. Germline CDR1 is MNHEY and CDR2 is SVGAGI. CDR3 bases: TGTGCCAGCAGCCCCAAATACGAGCAGTACTTC. Translation gives CASSPKYEQYF.

V is TRBV24-1 and J is TRBJ1-1; D may be TRBD1 (6 bases). The CDR3 is made up of 13 amino acids. Trimming pared 3 bases from V and 8 bases from J, leaving 12 bases between. Germline CDR1 is KGHDR and CDR2 is SFDVKD. The CDR3 reads CATSDQGITEAFF. CDR3 in DNA: TGTGCCACCAGTGATCAGGGGATAACGGAAGCTTTCTTT.

The chain couples TRBV10-3 to TRBJ2-5, with D perhaps TRBD1 (6 bases). The V end was cut by 6 bases, the J end by 1 base, with 9 bases between. Germline V gives CDR1 ENHRY, CDR2 SYGVKD. There are 13 residues in the CDR3. CDR3 region: CAIRQGAQETQYF. In DNA, the CDR3 is TGTGCCATCAGACAGGGCGCCCAAGAGACCCAGTACTTC.